This TCR beta chain is from a study of T cell responses to AZD1222 COVID-19 vaccine. The study, taken as a whole, reports: Nearly half of spike-specific TCRs reportedly go after variant regions that carry no mutations. CD4 TCRs associated with vaccination spanned spike, dominating at 160-218 and 743-854. AZD1222 recipients seropositive at baseline numbered only six or seven. The breadth and depth of Spike-specific TCRs increased once two AZD1222 doses had been given.

Method: immunoSEQ multiplex PCR; TCRdb's copy keeps in-frame clones and lacks some. The sample includes roughly 150,000 clones, approximately 90% of them seen just once. Details on this clone: The antigen remains undetermined.

Trimming removed 7 bases at V and 5 bases at J, with 15 bases between. Germline CDR1 and CDR2: LNHDA and SQIVND (reference sequence). This CDR3 has 13 amino acids. Here the sequenced sample was peripheral blood, taken on day 0 of MenACWY control vaccination. The J gene is TRBJ2-7, the V gene TRBV19, with a possible D match to TRBD1 (6 bases). The TCR originated in an adult in good health. The CDR3 DNA sequence: TGTGCCAGTAATTCGGCAGGGGTCCACGAGCAGTACTTC. Translating it yields CASNSAGVHEQYF.